The 13 T cell receptor beta chains listed next were all sequenced from one sample in a study of cytomegalovirus exposure and HLA in healthy donors. PCR involved 60 Vbeta and 13 Jbeta primers. Measured with immunoSEQ multiplex PCR; TCRdb has only the in-frame clones, and not every one. This table holds about 160,000 clones, roughly 84% found once. The sample consisted of PBMCs. These receptors all stem from a man in his late teens or twenties in good health and CMV-seronegative.

The chain links TRBV7-2 to TRBJ2-5, with 8 bases lining up with TRBD2. TRBJ2-7 matches the DNA end more closely, so the J call is doubtful. The CDR3 has 17 residues. Per germline, CDR1 SGHTA and CDR2 FQGNSA. CDR3 loop: CASPVYPLAGDSYEQYF. The CDR3 region has the DNA TGTGCCAGCCCCGTCTATCCCCTAGCGGGTGACTCCTACGAGCAGTACTTC.

This sequence joins TRBV18 and TRBJ2-1, with a weak D call TRBD1 (6 bases). Trimming stripped 4 bases from V and 3 bases from J, with 10 bases between. There are 14 residues in the CDR3. The V gene's germline CDR1 is KGHSH and CDR2 LQKENI. The CDR3 DNA is TGTGCCAGCTCACTTGGGACAATCTACAATGAGCAGTTCTTC. It specifies CASSLGTIYNEQFF. Looking up the rest from reference TRBV18 and TRBJ2-1 gives the full variable domain: NAGVMQNPRHLVRRRGQEARLRCSPMKGHSHVYWYRQLPEEGLKFMVYLQKENIIDESGMPKERFSAEFPKEGPSILRIQQVVRGDSAAYFCASSLGTIYNEQFFGPGTRLTVL.

The chain recombines TRBV5-1 with TRBJ2-5; 7 positions match TRBD1. With 3 bases clipped from V and 3 bases from J, the junction kept 5 bases outside the gene matches. This CDR3 has 14 residues. Germline loops: CDR1 SGHRS, CDR2 YFSETQ. CDR3 protein: CASSWLTGKETQYF. The CDR3, as DNA: TGCGCCAGCAGCTGGCTGACAGGGAAAGAGACCCAGTACTTC.

A few counts support this clone. The chain is built from TRBV7-3 and TRBJ2-5, with 8 nucleotides matching TRBD2. V lost 1 base, J lost 5 bases, and 9 bases stayed unmatched. The germline V gene encodes CDR1 SGHTA and CDR2 FQGTGA. The CDR3 has 16 residues. The CDR3 region is CASSLRAGGSLETQYF. The DNA for the CDR3 is TGTGCCAGCAGCTTAAGGGCGGGGGGATCGCTGGAGACCCAGTACTTC.

The chain combines TRBV5-1 with TRBJ2-7; 7 bases align to TRBD1. The length of the CDR3 is 15 residues. The V gene's germline CDR1 is SGHRS and CDR2 YFSETQ. Trimming cost V 0 bases and J 4 bases; bases outside gene matches: 7. Here the CDR3 reads CASSLGTGQAYEQYF. CDR3 sequence (DNA): TGCGCCAGCAGCTTGGGGACAGGTCAGGCATACGAGCAGTACTTC.

This clone was seen more than once but under ten times. The V gene is TRBV6-5, the J gene TRBJ2-7, with unresolved D. The CDR3 consists of 12 residues. Germline CDR1 is MNHEY and CDR2 is SVGAGI. The V end lost 6 bases, the J end lost 0 bases, and 6 bases lay between the germline ends. CDR3 in amino acids: CASSSVSYEQYF. The DNA of the CDR3 is TGTGCCAGCAGCTCAGTCTCCTACGAGCAGTACTTC.

The CDR3, as DNA: TGTGCCAGCTCACCATCCGGGACAGGTCTCTACGAGCAGTACTTC. Its protein is CASSPSGTGLYEQYF. The gene calls are TRBV18 and TRBJ2-7, with 8 nucleotides matching TRBD1. The V segment lost 2 bases and the J segment 3 bases; nucleotides outside the gene matches: 6. The CDR3 sequence is 15 residues long. The germline CDR1 and CDR2 sequences are KGHSH and LQKENI. The complete variable domain, with remaining parts taken from reference TRBV18 and TRBJ2-7, reads NAGVMQNPRHLVRRRGQEARLRCSPMKGHSHVYWYRQLPEEGLKFMVYLQKENIIDESGMPKERFSAEFPKEGPSILRIQQVVRGDSAAYFCASSPSGTGLYEQYFGPGTRLTVT.

This chain connects TRBV28 to TRBJ1-6; 11 bases fit TRBD1. Germline V lookup: CDR1 MDHEN, CDR2 SYDVKM. CDR3 length equals 16 residues. V trimming: 5 bases; J trimming: 10 bases; junction bases outside the gene matches: 10. CDR3 sequence reads: CASSRSPGTGGSPLHF. In DNA form, the CDR3 reads TGTGCCAGCAGTCGCTCCCCCGGGACAGGGGGATCACCCCTCCACTTT.

V is TRBV6-1 and J is TRBJ2-3; D may be TRBD1 (5 bases). This CDR3 contains 13 residues. The germline gives CDR1 MNHNS, CDR2 SASEGT. The ends were cut back, 6 bases at V and 4 bases at J, with 11 bases in the middle. The CDR3 spells CASSTGHPDTQYF. DNA of the CDR3: TGTGCCAGCAGCACCGGACACCCAGATACGCAGTATTTT.

In regard to this clone: The identical CDR3 is also encoded by other nucleotide sequences in the sample. The chain is built from TRBV6-5 and TRBJ1-5, with 8 bases aligning to TRBD1. The CDR3 loop spans 14 amino acids. CDR1 and CDR2 from the germline V gene are MNHEY and SVGAGI. Trimming cost V 5 bases and J 2 bases; bases outside gene matches: 2. The chain's CDR3 is CASSPGQGNQPQHF. Here the CDR3 DNA reads TGTGCCAGCAGTCCGGGACAGGGCAATCAGCCCCAGCATTTT.

This clone was picked up a small number of times. V gene TRBV15 combines with J gene TRBJ2-4; the D gene is possibly TRBD2 (6 bases). Germline V CDR1 and CDR2: LNHNV, YYDKDF (reference sequence). The CDR3 extends over 16 amino acids. V was cut by 5 bases and J by 0 bases, with 14 bases left in between. Here the CDR3 DNA reads TGTGCCACCAGCTCGGGAGACAGCTTAGCCAAAAACATTCAGTACTTC. Protein sequence: CATSSGDSLAKNIQYF.

This chain links TRBV28 with TRBJ2-5, with 8 bases fitting TRBD2. Trimming cost V 4 bases and J 4 bases; bases outside gene matches: 8. In germline, CDR1 is MDHEN, CDR2 SYDVKM. CDR3 length equals 15 residues. The CDR3 coding sequence is TGTGCCAGCAGTTCCACCCGACTAGCGCTAGAGACCCAGTACTTC. Translated: CASSSTRLALETQYF.

The chain recombines TRBV5-4 with TRBJ2-5; maybe TRBD2 (8 bases). V was trimmed by 4 bases and J by 1 base, leaving 14 bases between them. The length of the CDR3 is 15 residues. CDR1 and CDR2 from the germline V gene are SGHNT and YYREEE (reference sequence). For the CDR3, the DNA is TGTGCCAGCAGCCGGGAGGGGGCCCTCCAAGAGACCCAGTACTTC. Translation gives CASSREGALQETQYF.